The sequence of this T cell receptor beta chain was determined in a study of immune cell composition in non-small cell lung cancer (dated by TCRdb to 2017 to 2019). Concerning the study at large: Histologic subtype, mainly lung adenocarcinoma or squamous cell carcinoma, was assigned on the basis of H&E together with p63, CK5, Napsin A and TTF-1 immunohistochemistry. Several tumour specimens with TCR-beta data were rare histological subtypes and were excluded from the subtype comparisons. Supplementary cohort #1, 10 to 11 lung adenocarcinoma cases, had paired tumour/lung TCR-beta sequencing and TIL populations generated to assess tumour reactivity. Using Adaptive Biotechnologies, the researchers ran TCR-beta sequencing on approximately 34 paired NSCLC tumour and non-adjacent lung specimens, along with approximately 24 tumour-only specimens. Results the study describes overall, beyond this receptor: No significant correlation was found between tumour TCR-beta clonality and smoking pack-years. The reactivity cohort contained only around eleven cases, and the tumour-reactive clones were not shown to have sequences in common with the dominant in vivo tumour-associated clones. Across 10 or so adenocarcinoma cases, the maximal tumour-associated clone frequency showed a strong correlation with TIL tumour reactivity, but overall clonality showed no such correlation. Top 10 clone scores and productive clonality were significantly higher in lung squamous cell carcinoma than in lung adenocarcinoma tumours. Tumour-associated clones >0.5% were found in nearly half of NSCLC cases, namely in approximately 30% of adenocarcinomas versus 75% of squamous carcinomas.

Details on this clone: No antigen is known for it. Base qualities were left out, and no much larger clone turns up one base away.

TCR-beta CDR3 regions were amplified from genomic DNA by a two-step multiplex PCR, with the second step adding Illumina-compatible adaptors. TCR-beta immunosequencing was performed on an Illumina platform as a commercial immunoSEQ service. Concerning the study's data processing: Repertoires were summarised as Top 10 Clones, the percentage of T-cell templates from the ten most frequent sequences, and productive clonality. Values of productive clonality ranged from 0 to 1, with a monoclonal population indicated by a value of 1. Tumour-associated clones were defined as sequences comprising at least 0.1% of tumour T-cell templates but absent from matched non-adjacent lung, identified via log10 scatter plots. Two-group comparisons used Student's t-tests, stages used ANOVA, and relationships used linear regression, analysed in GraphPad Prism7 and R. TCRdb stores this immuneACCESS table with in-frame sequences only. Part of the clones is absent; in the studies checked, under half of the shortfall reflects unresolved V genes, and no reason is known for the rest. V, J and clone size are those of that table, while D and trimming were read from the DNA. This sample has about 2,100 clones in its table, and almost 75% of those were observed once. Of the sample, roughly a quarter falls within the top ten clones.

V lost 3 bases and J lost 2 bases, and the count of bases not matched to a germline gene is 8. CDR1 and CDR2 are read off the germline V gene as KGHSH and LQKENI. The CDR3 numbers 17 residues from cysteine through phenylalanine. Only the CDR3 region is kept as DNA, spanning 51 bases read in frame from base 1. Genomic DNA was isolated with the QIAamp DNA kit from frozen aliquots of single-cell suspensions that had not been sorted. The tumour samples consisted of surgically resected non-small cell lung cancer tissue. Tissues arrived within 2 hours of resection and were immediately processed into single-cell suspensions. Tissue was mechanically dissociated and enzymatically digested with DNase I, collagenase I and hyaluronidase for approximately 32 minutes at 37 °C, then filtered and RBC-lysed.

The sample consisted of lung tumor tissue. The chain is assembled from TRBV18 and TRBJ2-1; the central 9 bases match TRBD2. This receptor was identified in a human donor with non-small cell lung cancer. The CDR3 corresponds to CASSPTTSGATYNEQFF. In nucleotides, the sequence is TGTGCCAGCTCACCGACGACTAGCGGCGCTACCTACAATGAGCAGTTCTTC.